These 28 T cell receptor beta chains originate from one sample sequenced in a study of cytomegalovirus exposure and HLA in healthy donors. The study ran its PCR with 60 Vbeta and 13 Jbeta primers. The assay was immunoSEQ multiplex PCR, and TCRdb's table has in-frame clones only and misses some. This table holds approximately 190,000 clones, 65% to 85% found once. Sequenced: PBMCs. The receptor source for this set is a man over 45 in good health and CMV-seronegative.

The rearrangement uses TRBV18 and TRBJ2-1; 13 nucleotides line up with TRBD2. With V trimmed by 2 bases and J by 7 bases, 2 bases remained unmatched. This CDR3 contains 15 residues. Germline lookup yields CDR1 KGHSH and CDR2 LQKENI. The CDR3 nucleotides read TGTGCCAGCTCACCAACTAGCGGGGGGGAGAATGAGCAGTTCTTC. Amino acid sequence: CASSPTSGGENEQFF.

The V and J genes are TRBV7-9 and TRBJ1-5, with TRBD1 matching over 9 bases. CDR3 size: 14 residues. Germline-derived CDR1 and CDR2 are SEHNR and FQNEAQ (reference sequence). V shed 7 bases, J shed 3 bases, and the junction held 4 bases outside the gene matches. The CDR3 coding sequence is TGTGCCAGCACCGGACAGGGGACCAATCAGCCCCAGCATTTT. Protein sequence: CASTGQGTNQPQHF.

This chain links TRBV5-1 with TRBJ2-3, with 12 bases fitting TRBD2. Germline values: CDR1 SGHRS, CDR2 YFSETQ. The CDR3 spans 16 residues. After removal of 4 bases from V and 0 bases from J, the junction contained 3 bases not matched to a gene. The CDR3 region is CASSPGLAGSTDTQYF. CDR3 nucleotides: TGCGCCAGCAGCCCCGGACTAGCGGGAAGCACAGATACGCAGTATTTT.

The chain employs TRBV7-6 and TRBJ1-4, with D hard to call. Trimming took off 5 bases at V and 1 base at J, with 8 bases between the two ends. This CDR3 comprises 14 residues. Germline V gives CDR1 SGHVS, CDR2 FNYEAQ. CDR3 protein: CASSRTETNEKLFF. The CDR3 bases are TGTGCCAGCAGCCGGACTGAAACTAATGAAAAACTGTTTTTT.

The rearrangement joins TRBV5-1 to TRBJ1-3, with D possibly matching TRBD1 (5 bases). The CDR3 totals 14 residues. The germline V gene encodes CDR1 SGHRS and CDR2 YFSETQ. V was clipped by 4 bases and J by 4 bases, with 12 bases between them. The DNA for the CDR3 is TGCGCCAGCAGCCAAGGGAAGGGGGGAAACACCATATATTTT. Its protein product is CASSQGKGGNTIYF.

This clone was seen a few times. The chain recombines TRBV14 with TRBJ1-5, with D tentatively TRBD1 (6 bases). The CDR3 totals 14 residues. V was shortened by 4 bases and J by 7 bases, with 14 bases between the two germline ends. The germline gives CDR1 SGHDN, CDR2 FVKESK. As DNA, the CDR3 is TGTGCCAGCAGCCCGGCAGGGGCACGCCAGCCCCAGCATTTT. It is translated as CASSPAGARQPQHF.

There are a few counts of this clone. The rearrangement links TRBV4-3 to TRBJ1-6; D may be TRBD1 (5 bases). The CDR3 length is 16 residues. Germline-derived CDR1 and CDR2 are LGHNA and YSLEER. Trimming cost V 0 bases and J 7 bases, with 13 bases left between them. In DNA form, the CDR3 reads TGCGCCAGCAGCCAAGAGGCGAGACAGATCAATTCACCCCTCCACTTT. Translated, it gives CASSQEARQINSPLHF.

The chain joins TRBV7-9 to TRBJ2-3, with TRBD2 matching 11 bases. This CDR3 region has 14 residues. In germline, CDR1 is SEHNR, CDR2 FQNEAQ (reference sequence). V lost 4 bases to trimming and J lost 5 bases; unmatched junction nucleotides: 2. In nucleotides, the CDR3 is TGTGCCAGCAGCTCTAGCGGGGGGCGAGATACGCAGTATTTT. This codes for CASSSSGGRDTQYF.

The CDR3 sequence: CASSEAWGQYEQYF. The CDR3 nucleotides read TGTGCCAGCAGTGAAGCGTGGGGACAGTACGAGCAGTACTTC. The chain carries TRBV6-1 and TRBJ2-7; 7 nucleotides align to TRBD1. J lost 4 bases, V lost 0 bases, and 3 bases had no gene match. Per the germline V gene, CDR1 is MNHNS and CDR2 is SASEGT. The CDR3 is 14 amino acids.

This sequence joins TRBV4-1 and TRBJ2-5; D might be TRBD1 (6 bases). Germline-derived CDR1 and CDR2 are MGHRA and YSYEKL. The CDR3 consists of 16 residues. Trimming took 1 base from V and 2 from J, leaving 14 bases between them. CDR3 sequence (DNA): TGCGCCAGCAGCCAAGGGTGGGACAACCGGCAAGAGACCCAGTACTTC. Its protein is CASSQGWDNRQETQYF.

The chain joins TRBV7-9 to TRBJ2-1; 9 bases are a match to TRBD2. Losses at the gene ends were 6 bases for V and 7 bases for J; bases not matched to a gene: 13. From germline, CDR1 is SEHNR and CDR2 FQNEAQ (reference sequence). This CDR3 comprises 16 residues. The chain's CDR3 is CASSSPSGGLRNEQFF. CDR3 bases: TGTGCCAGCAGTTCTCCCAGCGGGGGGCTGCGGAATGAGCAGTTCTTC.

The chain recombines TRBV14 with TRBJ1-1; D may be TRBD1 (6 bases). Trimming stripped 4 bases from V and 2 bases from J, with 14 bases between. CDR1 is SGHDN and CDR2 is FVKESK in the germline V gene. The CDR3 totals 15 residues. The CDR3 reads CASSLLGGANTEAFF. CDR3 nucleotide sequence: TGTGCCAGCAGCCTACTGGGGGGGGCAAACACTGAAGCTTTCTTT.

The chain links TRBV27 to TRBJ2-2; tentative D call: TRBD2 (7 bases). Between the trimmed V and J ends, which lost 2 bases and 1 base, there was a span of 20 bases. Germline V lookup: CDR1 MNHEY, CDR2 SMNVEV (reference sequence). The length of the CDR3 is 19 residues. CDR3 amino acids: CASSLRPGGRGMNTGELFF. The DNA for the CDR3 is TGTGCCAGCAGTTTAAGGCCCGGGGGGCGCGGAATGAACACCGGGGAGCTGTTTTTT.

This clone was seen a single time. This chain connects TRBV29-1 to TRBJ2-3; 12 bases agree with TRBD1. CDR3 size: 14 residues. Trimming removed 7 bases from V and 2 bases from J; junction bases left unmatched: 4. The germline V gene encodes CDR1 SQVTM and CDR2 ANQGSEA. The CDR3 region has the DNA TGCAGCGCCCCGGGACAGGGGGCCACAGATACGCAGTATTTT. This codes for CSAPGQGATDTQYF.

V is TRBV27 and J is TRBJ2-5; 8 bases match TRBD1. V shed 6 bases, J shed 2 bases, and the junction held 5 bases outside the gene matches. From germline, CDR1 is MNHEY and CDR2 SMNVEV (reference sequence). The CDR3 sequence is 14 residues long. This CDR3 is CASRPWDRQETQYF. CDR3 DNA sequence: TGTGCCAGCAGACCCTGGGACAGGCAAGAGACCCAGTACTTC.

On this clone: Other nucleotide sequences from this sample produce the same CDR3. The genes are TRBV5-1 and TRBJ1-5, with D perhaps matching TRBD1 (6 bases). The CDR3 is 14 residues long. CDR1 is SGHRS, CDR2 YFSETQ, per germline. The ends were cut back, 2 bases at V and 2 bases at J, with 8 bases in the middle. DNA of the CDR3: TGCGCCAGCAGCTTACAGGGAGGCAATCAGCCCCAGCATTTT. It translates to CASSLQGGNQPQHF.

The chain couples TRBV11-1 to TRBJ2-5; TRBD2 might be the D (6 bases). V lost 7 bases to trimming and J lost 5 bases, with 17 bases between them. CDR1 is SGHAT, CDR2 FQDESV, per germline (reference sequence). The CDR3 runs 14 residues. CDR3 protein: CASTKWGDRETQYF. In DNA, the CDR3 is TGTGCCAGCACCAAATGGGGGGATCGGGAGACCCAGTACTTC.

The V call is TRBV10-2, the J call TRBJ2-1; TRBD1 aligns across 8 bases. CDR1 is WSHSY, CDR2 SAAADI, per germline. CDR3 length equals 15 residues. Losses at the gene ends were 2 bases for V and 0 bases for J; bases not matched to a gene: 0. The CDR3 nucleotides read TGCGCCAGCAGTGAGGGGACAGGCTCCTACAATGAGCAGTTCTTC. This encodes CASSEGTGSYNEQFF.

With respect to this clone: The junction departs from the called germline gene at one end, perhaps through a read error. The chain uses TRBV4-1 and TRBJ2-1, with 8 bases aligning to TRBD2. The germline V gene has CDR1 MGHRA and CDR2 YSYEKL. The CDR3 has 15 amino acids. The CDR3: CASSQPGTRGNEQFF. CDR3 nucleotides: TGTGCCAGCAGCCAACCCGGGACTAGGGGCAATGAGCAGTTCTTC.

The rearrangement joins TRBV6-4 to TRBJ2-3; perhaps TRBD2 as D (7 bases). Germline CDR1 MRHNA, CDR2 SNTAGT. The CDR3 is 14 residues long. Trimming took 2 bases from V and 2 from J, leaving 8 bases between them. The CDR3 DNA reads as TGTGCCAGCAGTGACGGGGGGGCCACAGATACGCAGTATTTT. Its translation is CASSDGGATDTQYF.

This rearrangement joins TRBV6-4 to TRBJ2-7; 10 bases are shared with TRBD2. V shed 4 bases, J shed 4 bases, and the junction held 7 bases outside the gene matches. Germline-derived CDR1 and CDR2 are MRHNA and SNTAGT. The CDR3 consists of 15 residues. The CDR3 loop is CASSVRAGGPYEQYF. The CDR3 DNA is TGTGCCAGCAGTGTGAGAGCGGGGGGGCCTTACGAGCAGTACTTC.

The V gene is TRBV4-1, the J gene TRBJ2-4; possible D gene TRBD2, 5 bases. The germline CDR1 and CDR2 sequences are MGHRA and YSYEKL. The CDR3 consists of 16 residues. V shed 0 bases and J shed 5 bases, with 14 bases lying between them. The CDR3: CASSQDHEGTQNIQYF. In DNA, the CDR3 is TGCGCCAGCAGCCAAGATCATGAGGGAACCCAAAACATTCAGTACTTC.

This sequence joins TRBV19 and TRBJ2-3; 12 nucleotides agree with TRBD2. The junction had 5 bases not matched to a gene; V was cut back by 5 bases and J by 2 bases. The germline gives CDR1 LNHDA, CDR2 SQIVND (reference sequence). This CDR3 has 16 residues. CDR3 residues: CASSQTSGGTTDTQYF. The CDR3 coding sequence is TGTGCCAGTAGTCAAACTAGCGGGGGGACCACAGATACGCAGTATTTT.

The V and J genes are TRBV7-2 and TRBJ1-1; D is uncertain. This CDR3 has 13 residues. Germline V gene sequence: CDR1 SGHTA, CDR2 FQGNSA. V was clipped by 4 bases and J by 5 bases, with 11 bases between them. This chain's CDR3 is CASSSSAPTEAFF. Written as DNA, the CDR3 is TGTGCCAGCAGCTCTAGCGCCCCAACTGAAGCTTTCTTT.

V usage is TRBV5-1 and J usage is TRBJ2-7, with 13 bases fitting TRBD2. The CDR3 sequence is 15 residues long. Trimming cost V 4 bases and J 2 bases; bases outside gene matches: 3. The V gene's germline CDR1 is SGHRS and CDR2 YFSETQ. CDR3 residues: CASSMGLAGTYEQYF. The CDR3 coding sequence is TGCGCCAGCAGCATGGGACTAGCGGGAACCTACGAGCAGTACTTC. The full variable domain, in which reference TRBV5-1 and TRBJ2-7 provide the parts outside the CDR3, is KAGVTQTPRYLIKTRGQQVTLSCSPISGHRSVSWYQQTPGQGLQFLFEYFSETQRNKGNFPGRFSGRQFSNSRSEMNVSTLELGDSALYLCASSMGLAGTYEQYFGPGTRLTVT.

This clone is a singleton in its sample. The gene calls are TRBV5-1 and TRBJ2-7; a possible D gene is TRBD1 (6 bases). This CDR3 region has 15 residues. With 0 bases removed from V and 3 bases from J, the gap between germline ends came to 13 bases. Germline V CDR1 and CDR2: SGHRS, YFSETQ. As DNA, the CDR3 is TGCGCCAGCAGCTTGGCCTTGGGGGCGTACTACGAGCAGTACTTC. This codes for CASSLALGAYYEQYF.

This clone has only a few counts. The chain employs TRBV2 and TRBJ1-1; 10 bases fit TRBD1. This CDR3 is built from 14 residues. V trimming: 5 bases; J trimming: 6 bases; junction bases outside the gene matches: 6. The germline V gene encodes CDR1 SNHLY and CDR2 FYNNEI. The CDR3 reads CASSPGTGVAEAFF. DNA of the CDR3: TGTGCCAGCAGTCCCGGGACAGGGGTCGCTGAAGCTTTCTTT.

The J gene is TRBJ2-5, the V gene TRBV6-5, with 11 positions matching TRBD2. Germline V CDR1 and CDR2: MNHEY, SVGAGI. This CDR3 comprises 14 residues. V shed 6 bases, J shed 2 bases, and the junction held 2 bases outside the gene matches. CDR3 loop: CASSSSGGQETQYF. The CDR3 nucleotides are TGTGCCAGCAGCTCTAGCGGGGGGCAAGAGACCCAGTACTTC.